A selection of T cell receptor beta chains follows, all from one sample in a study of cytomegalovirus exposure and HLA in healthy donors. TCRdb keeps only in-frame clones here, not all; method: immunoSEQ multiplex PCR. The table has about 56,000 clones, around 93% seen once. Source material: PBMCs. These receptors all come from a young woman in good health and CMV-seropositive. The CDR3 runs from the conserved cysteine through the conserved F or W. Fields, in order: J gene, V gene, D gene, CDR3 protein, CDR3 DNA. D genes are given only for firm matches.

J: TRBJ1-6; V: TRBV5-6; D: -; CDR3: CASSFKSTGRNSPLHF; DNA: TGTGCCAGCAGCTTCAAATCTACAGGGCGTAATTCACCCCTCCACTTT
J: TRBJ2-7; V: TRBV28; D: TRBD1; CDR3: CASSPIRQGSYEQYF; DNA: TGTGCCAGCAGTCCAATAAGACAGGGCTCCTACGAGCAGTACTTC
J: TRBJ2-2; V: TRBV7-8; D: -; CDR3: CASSLSDRSNTGELFF; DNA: TGTGCCAGCAGCTTATCCGACAGATCGAACACCGGGGAGCTGTTTTTT
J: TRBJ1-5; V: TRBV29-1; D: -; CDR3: CSVVGDGGNQPQHF; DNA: TGCAGCGTTGTAGGGGATGGGGGCAATCAGCCCCAGCATTTT
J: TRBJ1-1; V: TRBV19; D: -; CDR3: CASKRGSEAFF; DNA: TGTGCCAGCAAGAGAGGGTCTGAAGCTTTCTTT
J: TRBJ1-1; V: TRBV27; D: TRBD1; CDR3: CASGDSPNTEAFF; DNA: TGTGCCAGCGGGGACAGCCCGAACACTGAAGCTTTCTTT
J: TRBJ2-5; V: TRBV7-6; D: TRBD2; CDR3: CASSLVFTAGGPEETQYF; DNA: TGTGCCAGCAGCTTAGTGTTTACGGCGGGGGGCCCGGAAGAGACCCAGTACTTC
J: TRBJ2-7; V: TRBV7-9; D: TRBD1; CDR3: CASSPRGTGVREQYF; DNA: TGTGCCAGCAGCCCACGAGGCACAGGGGTACGTGAGCAGTACTTC
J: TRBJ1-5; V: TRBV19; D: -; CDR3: CASSTGQNNQPQHF; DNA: TGTGCCAGTAGCACAGGACAGAACAATCAGCCCCAGCATTTT
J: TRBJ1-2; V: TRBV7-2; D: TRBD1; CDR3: CASSARQGYGYTF; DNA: TGTGCCAGCAGCGCGAGACAGGGATATGGCTACACCTTC
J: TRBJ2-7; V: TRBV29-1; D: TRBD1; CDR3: CSVDGARQGLYEQYF; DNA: TGCAGCGTTGACGGTGCGAGACAGGGGCTCTACGAGCAGTACTTC
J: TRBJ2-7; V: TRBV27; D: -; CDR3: CASSFEGRTYEQYF; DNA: TGTGCCAGCAGTTTTGAGGGGAGGACCTACGAGCAGTACTTC
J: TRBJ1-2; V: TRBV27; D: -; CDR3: CASSLVGGNYGYTF; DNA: TGTGCCAGCAGTTTGGTTGGAGGGAACTATGGCTACACCTTC
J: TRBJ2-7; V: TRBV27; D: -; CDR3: CASTPGRGHEQYF; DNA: TGTGCCAGCACCCCCGGCAGGGGTCACGAGCAGTACTTC
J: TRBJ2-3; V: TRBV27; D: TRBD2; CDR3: CASSFLGLAGGLDTQYF; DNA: TGTGCCAGCAGTTTCCTAGGACTAGCGGGGGGGCTAGATACGCAGTATTTT
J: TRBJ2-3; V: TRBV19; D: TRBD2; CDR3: CASTRSSGGMRLGTDTQYF; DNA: TGTGCCAGTACCCGGTCTAGCGGGGGTATGAGGTTAGGCACAGATACGCAGTATTTT
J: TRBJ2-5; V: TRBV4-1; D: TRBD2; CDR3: CASSPTPRRGFQETQYF; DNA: TGCGCCAGCAGCCCGACGCCTAGGCGGGGGTTTCAAGAGACCCAGTACTTC